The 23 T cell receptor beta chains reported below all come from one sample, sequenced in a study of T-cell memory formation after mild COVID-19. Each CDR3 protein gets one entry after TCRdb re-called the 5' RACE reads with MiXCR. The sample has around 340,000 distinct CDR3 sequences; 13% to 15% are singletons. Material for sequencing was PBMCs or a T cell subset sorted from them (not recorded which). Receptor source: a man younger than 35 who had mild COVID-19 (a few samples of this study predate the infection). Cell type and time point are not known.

The CDR3 DNA follows: TGCGCCAGCAGCCAAGATGCAGCCAGGATTACAGAGTATAGTGAAGCTTTCTTT. It specifies CASSQDAARITEYSEAFF. The gene calls are TRBV4-3 and TRBJ1-1, with D unresolved. Trimming took 0 bases from V and 7 from J, leaving 24 bases between them. This CDR3 has 18 residues. The germline gives CDR1 LGHNA, CDR2 YSLEER.

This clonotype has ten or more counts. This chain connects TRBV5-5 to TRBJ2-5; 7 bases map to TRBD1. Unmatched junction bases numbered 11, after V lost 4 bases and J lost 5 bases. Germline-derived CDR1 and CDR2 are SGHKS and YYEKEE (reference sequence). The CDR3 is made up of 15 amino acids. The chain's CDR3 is CASSPGQETRETQYF. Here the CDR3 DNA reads TGTGCCAGCAGCCCCGGACAGGAGACTCGGGAGACCCAGTACTTC.

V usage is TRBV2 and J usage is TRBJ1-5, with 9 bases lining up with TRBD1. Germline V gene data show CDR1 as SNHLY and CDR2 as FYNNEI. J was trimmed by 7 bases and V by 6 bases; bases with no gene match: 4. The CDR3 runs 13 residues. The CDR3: CASRGQGHQPQHF. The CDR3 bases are TGTGCCAGCAGGGGACAGGGTCACCAGCCCCAGCATTTT. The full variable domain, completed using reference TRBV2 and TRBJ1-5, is EPEVTQTPSHQVTQMGQEVILRCVPISNHLYFYWYRQILGQKVEFLVSFYNNEISEKSEIFDDQFSVERPDGSNFTLKIRSTKLEDSAMYFCASRGQGHQPQHFGDGTRLSIL.

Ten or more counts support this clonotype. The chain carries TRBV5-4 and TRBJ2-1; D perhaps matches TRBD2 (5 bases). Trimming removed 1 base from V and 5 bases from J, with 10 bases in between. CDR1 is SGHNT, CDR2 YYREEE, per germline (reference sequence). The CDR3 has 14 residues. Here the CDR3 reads CASSLSSGHNEQFF. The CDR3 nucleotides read TGTGCCAGCAGCTTGTCGAGCGGACACAATGAGCAGTTCTTC.

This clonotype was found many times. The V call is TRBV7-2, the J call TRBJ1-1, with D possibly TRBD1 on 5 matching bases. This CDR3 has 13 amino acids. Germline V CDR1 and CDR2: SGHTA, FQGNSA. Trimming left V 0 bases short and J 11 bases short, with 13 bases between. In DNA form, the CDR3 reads TGTGCCAGCAGCTTAGCTGCGGAGGGGACGGCTTTCTTT. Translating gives CASSLAAEGTAFF.

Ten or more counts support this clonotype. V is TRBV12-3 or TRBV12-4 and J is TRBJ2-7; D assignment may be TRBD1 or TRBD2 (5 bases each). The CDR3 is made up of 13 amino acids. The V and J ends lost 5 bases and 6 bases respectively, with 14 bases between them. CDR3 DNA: TGTGCCAGCAGTCCCGCGAGGGGCGCCGAGCAGTACTTC. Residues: CASSPARGAEQYF.

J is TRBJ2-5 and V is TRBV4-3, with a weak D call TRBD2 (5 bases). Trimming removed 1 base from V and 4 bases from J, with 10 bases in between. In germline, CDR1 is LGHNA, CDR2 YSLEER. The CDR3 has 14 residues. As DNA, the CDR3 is TGCGCCAGCAGCCAAGCTGGGAGCGGAGAGACCCAGTACTTC. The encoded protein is CASSQAGSGETQYF.

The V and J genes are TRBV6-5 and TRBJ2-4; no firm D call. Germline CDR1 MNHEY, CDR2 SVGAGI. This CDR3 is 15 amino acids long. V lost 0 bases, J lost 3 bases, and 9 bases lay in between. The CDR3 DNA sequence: TGTGCCAGCAGTTACTCTTCGCCCGACAAAAACATTCAGTACTTC. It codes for CASSYSSPDKNIQYF.

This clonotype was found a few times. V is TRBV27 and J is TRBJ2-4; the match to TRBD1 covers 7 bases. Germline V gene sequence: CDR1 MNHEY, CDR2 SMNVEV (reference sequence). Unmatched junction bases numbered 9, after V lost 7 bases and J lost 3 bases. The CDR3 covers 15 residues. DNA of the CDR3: TGTGCCAGCACTCCCGGGACAGATATCAAAAACATTCAGTACTTC. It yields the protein CASTPGTDIKNIQYF.

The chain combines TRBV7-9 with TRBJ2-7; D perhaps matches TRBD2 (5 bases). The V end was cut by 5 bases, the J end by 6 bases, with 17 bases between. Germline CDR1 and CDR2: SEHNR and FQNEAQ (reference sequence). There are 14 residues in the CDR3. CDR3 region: CASSIGRDLAEQYV. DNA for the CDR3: TGTGCCAGCAGCATCGGACGGGATTTGGCCGAGCAGTACGTC.

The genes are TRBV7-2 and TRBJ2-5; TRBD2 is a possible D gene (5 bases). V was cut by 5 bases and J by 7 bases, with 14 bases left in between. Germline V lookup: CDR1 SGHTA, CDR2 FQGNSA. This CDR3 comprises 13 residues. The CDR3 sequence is CASSPAGAGTQYF. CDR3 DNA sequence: TGTGCCAGCAGCCCCGCGGGCGCCGGGACCCAGTACTTC. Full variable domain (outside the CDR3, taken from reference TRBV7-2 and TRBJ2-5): GAGVSQSPSNKVTEKGKDVELRCDPISGHTALYWYRQSLGQGLEFLIYFQGNSAPDKSGLPSDRFSAERTGGSVSTLTIQRTQQEDSAVYLCASSPAGAGTQYFGPGTRLLVL.

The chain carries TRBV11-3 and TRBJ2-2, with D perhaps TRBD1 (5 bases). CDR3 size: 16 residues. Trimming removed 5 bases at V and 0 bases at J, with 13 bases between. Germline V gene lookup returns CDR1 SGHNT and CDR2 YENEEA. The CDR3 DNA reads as TGTGCCAGCAGCCTAGGTGGGGCAGCGAACACCGGGGAGCTGTTTTTT. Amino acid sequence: CASSLGGAANTGELFF.

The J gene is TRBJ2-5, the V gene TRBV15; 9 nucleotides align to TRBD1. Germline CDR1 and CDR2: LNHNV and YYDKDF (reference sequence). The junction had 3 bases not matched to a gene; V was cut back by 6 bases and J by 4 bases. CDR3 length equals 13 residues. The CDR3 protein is CATRQGAGETQYF. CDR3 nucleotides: TGTGCCACCAGACAGGGGGCGGGAGAGACCCAGTACTTC.

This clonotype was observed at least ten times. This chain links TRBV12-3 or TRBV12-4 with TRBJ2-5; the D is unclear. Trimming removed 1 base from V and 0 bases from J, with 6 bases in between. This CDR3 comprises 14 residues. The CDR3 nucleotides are TGTGCCAGCAGTTTAGGACCGAACCAAGAGACCCAGTACTTC. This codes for CASSLGPNQETQYF.

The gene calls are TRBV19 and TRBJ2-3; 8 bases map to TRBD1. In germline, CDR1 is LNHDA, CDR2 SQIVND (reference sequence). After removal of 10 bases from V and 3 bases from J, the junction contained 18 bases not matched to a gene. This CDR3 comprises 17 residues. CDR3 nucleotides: TGTGCCACCGGGAAACGGACAGGGAGAAAGAATACAGATACGCAGTATTTT. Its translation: CATGKRTGRKNTDTQYF. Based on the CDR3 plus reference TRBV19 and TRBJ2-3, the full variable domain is DGGITQSPKYLFRKEGQNVTLSCEQNLNHDAMYWYRQDPGQGLRLIYYSQIVNDFQKGDIAEGYSVSREKKESFPLTVTSAQKNPTAFYLCATGKRTGRKNTDTQYFGPGTRLTVL.

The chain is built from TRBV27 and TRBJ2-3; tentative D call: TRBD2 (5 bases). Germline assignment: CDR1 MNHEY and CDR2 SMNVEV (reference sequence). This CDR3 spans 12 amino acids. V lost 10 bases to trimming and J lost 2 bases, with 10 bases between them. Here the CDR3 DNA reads TGTGCCATCGGGCGGGTCACAGATACGCAGTATTTT. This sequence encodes CAIGRVTDTQYF.

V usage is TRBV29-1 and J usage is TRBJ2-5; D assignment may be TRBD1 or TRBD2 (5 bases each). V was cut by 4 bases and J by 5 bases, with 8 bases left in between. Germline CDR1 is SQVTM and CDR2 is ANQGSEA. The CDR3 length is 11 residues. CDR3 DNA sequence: TGCAGCGTTGTGGGGGATGAGACCCAGTACTTC. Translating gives CSVVGDETQYF.

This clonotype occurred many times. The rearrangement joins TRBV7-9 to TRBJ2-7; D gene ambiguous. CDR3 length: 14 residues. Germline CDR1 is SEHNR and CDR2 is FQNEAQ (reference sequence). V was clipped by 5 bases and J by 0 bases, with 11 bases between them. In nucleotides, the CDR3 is TGTGCCAGCAGCCTGGACGCGAACTCCTACGAGCAGTACGTC. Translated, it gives CASSLDANSYEQYV.

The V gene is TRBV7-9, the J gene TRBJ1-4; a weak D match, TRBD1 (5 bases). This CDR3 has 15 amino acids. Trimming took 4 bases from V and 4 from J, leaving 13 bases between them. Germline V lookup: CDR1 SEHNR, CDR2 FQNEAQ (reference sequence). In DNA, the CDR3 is TGTGCCAGCAGCTCTCAGGGTGGTGGTAATGAAAAACTGTTTTTT. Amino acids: CASSSQGGGNEKLFF. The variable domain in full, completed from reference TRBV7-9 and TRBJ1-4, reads DTGVSQNPRHKITKRGQNVTFRCDPISEHNRLYWYRQTLGQGPEFLTYFQNEAQLEKSRLLSDRFSAERPKGSFSTLEIQRTEQGDSAMYLCASSSQGGGNEKLFFGSGTQLSVL.

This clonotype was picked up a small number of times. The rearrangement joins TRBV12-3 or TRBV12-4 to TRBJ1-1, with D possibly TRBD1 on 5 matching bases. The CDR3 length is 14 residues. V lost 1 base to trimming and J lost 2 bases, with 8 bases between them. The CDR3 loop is CASSLGGINTEAFF. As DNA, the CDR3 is TGTGCCAGCAGTTTAGGGGGGATTAACACTGAAGCTTTCTTT.

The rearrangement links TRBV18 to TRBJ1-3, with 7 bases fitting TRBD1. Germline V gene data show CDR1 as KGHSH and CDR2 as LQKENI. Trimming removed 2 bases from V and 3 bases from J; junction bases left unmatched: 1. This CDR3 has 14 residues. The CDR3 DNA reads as TGTGCCAGCTCACCATGGACAGGTGGAAACACCATATATTTT. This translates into CASSPWTGGNTIYF.

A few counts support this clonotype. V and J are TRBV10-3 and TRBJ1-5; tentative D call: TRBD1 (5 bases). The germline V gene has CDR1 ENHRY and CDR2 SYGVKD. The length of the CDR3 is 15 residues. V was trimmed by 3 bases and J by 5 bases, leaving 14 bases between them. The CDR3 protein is CAISESGLYDQPQHF. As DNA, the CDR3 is TGTGCCATCAGTGAATCAGGGTTGTACGATCAGCCCCAGCATTTT.

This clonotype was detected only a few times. The CDR3 spells CASRTGAGIQYF. CDR3 DNA: TGTGCCAGCAGAACGGGAGCGGGCATTCAGTACTTC. The V gene is TRBV7-9, the J gene TRBJ2-4; the D gene is possibly TRBD2 (6 bases). The V end was cut by 6 bases, the J end by 9 bases, with 12 bases between. The CDR3 has 12 residues. Germline V gives CDR1 SEHNR, CDR2 FQNEAQ (reference sequence).